The present TCR beta chain was sequenced within a study of cytomegalovirus exposure and HLA in healthy donors. Points on this clone: The antigen is undetermined.

Study outcomes and limitations: A later analysis, which compared TCR beta chains of equal frequency, found the HLA-associated ones more clonally expanded. Another analysis was done later, and it associated fewer than 20,000 TCR beta sequences with HLA alleles at 0.05 false discovery rate.

60 Vbeta and 13 Jbeta primers were used in PCR. Assay: immunoSEQ multiplex PCR; the TCRdb copy retains only in-frame clones and omits some. Found here are about 82,000 clones, 63% of them singletons; the top ten hold 15%. The sequence derives from a woman aged 40 to 49 in good health and CMV-seropositive. Sequencing input: PBMCs.

Written as DNA, the CDR3 is TGTGCCAGCAGTCCACAGGGGGCCGGGGAGCTGTTTTTT. Translated, it gives CASSPQGAGELFF. This chain uses TRBV7-7 with TRBJ2-2, with 8 bases fitting TRBD1. V gave up 6 bases and J gave up 6 bases; unmatched junction bases: 3. The CDR3 is made up of 13 amino acids. Germline CDR1 and CDR2: SSHAT and FNYEAQ (reference sequence).